This T cell receptor beta chain was identified in a study of blood T cells in healthy people across ages. Overall study context: Template-switching capture recovered about one barcoded beta molecule per two T cells.

The study's findings and limits: Observed TCR beta diversity per million T cells went down as age went up. This fall followed a roughly linear course with age.

Primed by a sample-barcoded 5' primer and a J-beta primer mix, a second PCR proceeded for 7 to 11 cycles. The template-switch adaptor, which had 12 random nucleotides, put a tag on each cDNA molecule. From the 5' RACE reads, TCRdb called clonotypes with MiXCR, one entry per CDR3 protein. The table lists around 1,900,000 distinct CDR3 sequences, approximately 40% of them singletons. To note about this clonotype: Antigen: not known.

Unmatched junction bases numbered 10, after V lost 6 bases and J lost 7 bases. CDR3 size: 15 residues. Extractions gave at least 5 micrograms of total RNA per sample. This TCR was sampled from a human donor in good health. The gene calls are TRBV12-3 or TRBV12-4 and TRBJ1-5; 9 nucleotides match TRBD1. Sample: blood. Here the CDR3 reads CASRTGTGLRQPQHF. The CDR3 DNA reads TGTGCCAGCAGAACCGGGACAGGGCTTCGACAGCCCCAGCATTTT.